These 15 T cell receptor beta chains came from one sample sequenced in a study of blood T cell repertoires in COVID-19. The repertoire was sequenced with immunoSEQ multiplex PCR; TCRdb's copy has only in-frame clones and lacks some. The table has 150,000 or so clones, 80% to 90% seen once. Sample: peripheral blood. Every receptor here comes from a woman of 80 years or more with acute or convalescent COVID-19.

The chain is built from TRBV28 and TRBJ1-1; D is unclear. The V end was cut by 5 bases, the J end by 10 bases, with 14 bases between. Germline assignment: CDR1 MDHEN and CDR2 SYDVKM. This CDR3 has 12 residues. CDR3: CASSTSRLRAFF. Written as DNA, the CDR3 is TGTGCCAGCAGTACATCCCGCCTCAGAGCTTTCTTT.

CDR3 amino acids: CASSSGQGEDYGYTF. CDR3 in DNA: TGTGCCAGCAGTTCTGGACAGGGCGAAGACTATGGCTACACCTTC. The chain has TRBV7-2 and TRBJ1-2, with 8 bases identical to TRBD1. The CDR3 has 15 amino acids. Per the germline V gene, CDR1 is SGHTA and CDR2 is FQGNSA. Germline trimming cut 6 bases from V and 3 bases from J; bases unmatched to any gene: 9.

In its sample, this clone was seen once. V gene TRBV7-9 combines with J gene TRBJ1-2, with TRBD1 as a possible D gene (6 bases). The CDR3 sequence is 15 residues long. Between the trimmed V and J ends, which lost 5 bases and 0 bases, there was a span of 13 bases. CDR1 and CDR2 (germline): SEHNR, FQNEAQ (reference sequence). The CDR3 nucleotides are TGTGCCAGCAGCCTGCCCGGGACACCTAACTATGGCTACACCTTC. Protein product: CASSLPGTPNYGYTF.

The sample holds a few counts of this clone. V and J are TRBV10-1 and TRBJ2-5; 13 positions match TRBD2. This CDR3 has 16 amino acids. Losses at the gene ends were 6 bases for V and 5 bases for J; bases not matched to a gene: 9. CDR1 and CDR2 from the germline V gene are WNHNN and SYGVQD (reference sequence). The chain's CDR3 is CASSHGTSGTFETQYF. The CDR3 DNA follows: TGCGCCAGCAGCCACGGGACTAGCGGGACCTTCGAGACCCAGTACTTC.

Only a few counts were recorded for this clone. The V gene is TRBV6-6, the J gene TRBJ2-3, with D possibly TRBD2 on 7 matching bases. CDR1 is MNHNY and CDR2 is SVGAGI in the germline V gene (reference sequence). Trimming cost V 2 bases and J 8 bases, with 17 bases left between them. The CDR3 totals 15 residues. CDR3 in amino acids: CASSYPGGGRGTQYF. For the CDR3, the DNA is TGTGCCAGCAGTTACCCCGGGGGCGGGAGAGGTACGCAGTATTTT.

The V gene is TRBV6-2 or TRBV6-3, the J gene TRBJ2-7; TRBD2 matches at 7 bases. The junction had 5 bases not matched to a gene; V was cut back by 3 bases and J by 3 bases. The CDR3 totals 14 residues. Germline values: CDR1 MNHEY, CDR2 SVGEGT. As DNA, the CDR3 is TGTGCCAGCAGTTATCGTGGGAGGGGCTACGAGCAGTACTTC. Protein: CASSYRGRGYEQYF.

This sequence joins TRBV7-2 and TRBJ2-2, with TRBD1 as a possible D gene (5 bases). The CDR3 length is 15 residues. V lost 1 base and J lost 6, with 12 bases in between. Germline V gene lookup returns CDR1 SGHTA and CDR2 FQGNSA. The CDR3 sequence is CASSLGQGWAGELFF. CDR3 DNA: TGTGCCAGCAGCTTAGGCCAGGGTTGGGCCGGGGAGCTGTTTTTT.

The chain carries TRBV5-1 and TRBJ1-5, with a tentative D call TRBD1 (6 bases). The CDR3 spans 15 residues. The germline gives CDR1 SGHRS, CDR2 YFSETQ. V was cut by 0 bases and J by 7 bases, with 14 bases left in between. The CDR3 DNA reads as TGCGCCAGCAGCTTGGCCGGGCAGGGGCAGCAGCCCCAGCATTTT. Its protein is CASSLAGQGQQPQHF.

V is TRBV9 and J is TRBJ1-2; tentatively, D is TRBD1 (6 bases). Looked up from germline, CDR1 is SGDLS and CDR2 is YYNGEE. The CDR3 totals 13 residues. V lost 3 bases and J 7 bases, leaving 13 bases between the germline ends. CDR3 DNA: TGTGCCAGCAGCGAGAATGACAGGAGTGGCTACACCTTC. It codes for CASSENDRSGYTF. The full variable domain, completed using reference TRBV9 and TRBJ1-2, is DSGVTQTPKHLITATGQRVTLRCSPRSGDLSVYWYQQSLDQGLQFLIQYYNGEERAKGNILERFSAQQFPDLHSELNLSSLELGDSALYFCASSENDRSGYTFGSGTRLTVV.

The V gene is TRBV6-5, the J gene TRBJ2-7; 7 bases agree with TRBD1. The CDR3 sequence is 14 residues long. From germline, CDR1 is MNHEY and CDR2 SVGAGI. J lost 0 bases, V lost 5 bases, and 4 bases had no gene match. This CDR3 reads CASSPTGYSYEQYF. The CDR3 nucleotides are TGTGCCAGCAGTCCGACAGGGTACTCCTACGAGCAGTACTTC.

The gene calls are TRBV5-1 and TRBJ1-2; a weak D match, TRBD1 (5 bases). This CDR3 is built from 14 residues. Looked up from germline, CDR1 is SGHRS and CDR2 is YFSETQ. V lost 1 base to trimming and J lost 0 bases, with 7 bases between them. CDR3 in DNA: TGCGCCAGCAGCTTGACGACAGCTAACTATGGCTACACCTTC. Translation: CASSLTTANYGYTF.

The chain couples TRBV28 to TRBJ2-3; 12 nucleotides align to TRBD2. This CDR3 comprises 20 residues. Trimming at V came to 6 bases and at J to 0 bases, leaving 16 bases not matched to a gene. Germline CDR1 is MDHEN and CDR2 is SYDVKM. CDR3 bases: TGTGCCAGCAGGACAGAATTCTCTAGCGGGAGGGCGACTAGCACAGATACGCAGTATTTT. Translating gives CASRTEFSSGRATSTDTQYF.

V and J are TRBV18 and TRBJ2-1, with TRBD2 matching over 12 bases. The V gene's germline CDR1 is KGHSH and CDR2 LQKENI. The trim removed 1 base at V and 7 bases at J, leaving 5 bases unmatched. This CDR3 is built from 16 residues. The CDR3 reads CASSPRGTSGLNEQFF. The CDR3 nucleotides are TGTGCCAGCTCACCACGCGGGACTAGCGGGCTTAATGAGCAGTTCTTC.

V is TRBV11-2 and J is TRBJ2-5, with unresolved D. The V end was cut by 1 base, the J end by 3 bases, with 12 bases between. Germline loops: CDR1 SGHAT, CDR2 FQNNGV. The CDR3 spans 15 residues. The CDR3 here is CASSLVLTGKETQYF. For the CDR3, the DNA is TGTGCCAGCAGCTTAGTTCTCACCGGTAAAGAGACCCAGTACTTC.

The chain employs TRBV5-1 and TRBJ2-1; D is possibly TRBD1 (5 bases). The germline V gene encodes CDR1 SGHRS and CDR2 YFSETQ. Trimming stripped 1 base from V and 10 bases from J, with 12 bases between. This CDR3 region has 13 residues. The CDR3 DNA reads as TGCGCCAGCAGCTTGAAAACAGGCCACGAGCAGTTCTTC. Translating it yields CASSLKTGHEQFF.